The present entry profiles one T cell receptor beta chain with its context. In its sample, this clone was seen a few times. Its antigen target is currently unknown. Base qualities are not recorded, but no much larger clone differs from it by a single base. The sample comes from a study of beta chain features in type 1 diabetes (dated by TCRdb to 2016 to 2019). Regarding the study in general: Mean age, gender distribution, total cell number and subset yield were not different between patients and healthy donors. Across all samples, almost 110 million sorted cells were examined, and cell number per subset correlated strongly with RNA yield. In the study, recently diagnosed type 1 diabetes patients and matched healthy donors were compared on the TCRB repertoires of their sorted circulating CD4+ T cell subsets. Whereas all 30 or so donors provided naive and central memory subsets, regulatory and stem cell-like memory subsets were isolated from just 8 patients and roughly eight healthy donors.

A single peripheral blood draw of around 0.11 L on average was collected from each donor into heparinised tubes. A BD FACSAria II was used to sort naive, central memory, regulatory and stem cell-like memory CD4+ T cells with a panel that included CD45RO, CCR7, CD25, CD127, CD95 and CD27. Purity was above 95% for every sorted population. PBMCs were isolated right away by Lymphoprep density gradient centrifugation and were stained directly, without culture. Samples were stained and sorted in pairs, with one healthy donor and one patient per experiment, so that batch effects were minimized. The entire isolated RNA was reverse transcribed using the High Capacity cDNA Reverse Transcription Kit, and thus expressed TCRB transcripts were sequenced. For stem cell-like memory T cell samples, survey-depth immunoSEQ sequencing was used, averaging approximately 1 million total reads per sample. After sorted cells were lysed in RLT buffer, RNA was extracted with DNase-treated RNeasy Micro or Mini kits, with the choice depending on cell number. To prevent cross-contamination, every cell subset was processed on its own, while patient and healthy donor samples were processed together. Using the immunoSEQ multiplex PCR, TCRB sequences were amplified from cDNA into 87-bp fragments spanning the CDR3 region. Sequencing of the amplicons was done on the Illumina HiSeq platform. As for the authors' bioinformatics: Synthetic template baselines were used to correct PCR bias computationally, reads within Hamming distance 2 were collapsed together, and singletons that could not be merged were discarded. By aligning reads against IMGT, V, D and J genes, CDR3 length, and insertions or deletions at six rearrangement sites were assigned. Within each subset, clonotype counts were normalized to the number of sorted cells before true diversity and Gini coefficients were calculated with the tcR R package. The overlap coefficient, calculated on TCRB nucleotide sequences, was used to measure repertoire sharing. Not all clones reach the TCRdb copy of this immuneACCESS table, which keeps in-frame sequences only. Checked studies attribute under half of the gap to unresolved V genes and leave the rest unexplained. That table is the source of V, J and clone size, and D and trimming were worked out from the DNA. This sample has about 16,000 clones in its table, and 55% of those were observed once. The leading ten clones occupy 0.45% to 0.55% of the sample.

The paper as a whole reports these results and caveats: Because the HLA sub-analyses included only small numbers of individuals, any influence of HLA type on TCRB rearrangement was left unresolved. PCR might favor shorter templates, but patient and control samples were amplified and corrected together, so any skew would affect both groups equally. Type 1 diabetes patients showed a moderate but significant shortening of TCRB CDR3 length in all four CD4+ subsets. At VDJ recombination sites, patients with type 1 diabetes made fewer insertions and deleted more nucleotides, a pattern implying thymic rearrangement abnormalities. Because cDNA was sequenced instead of genomic DNA, activated cells with high expression could be over-represented, although the groups did not differ in activation or CD3 levels. Naive, central memory and regulatory TCRB repertoires appeared to be more similar among patients than among healthy donors.

V has 4 bases trimmed and J has 5 bases trimmed; junction bases matching no gene number 6. Measured from the cysteine to the phenylalanine, the CDR3 is 15 residues long. Only CDR3 DNA is held: 45 bases, read in frame from base 1. CDR1 and CDR2, looked up from the germline V gene, are SGHRS and YFSETQ. This chain is built from TRBV5-1 and TRBJ2-4, with 10 junctional bases fitting TRBD1. The sample comprised stem cell memory CD4+ T cells from blood. The cell subset or site label here, explained by the study, means: stem cell-like memory CD4+ T cells. The TCR comes from a woman between 18 and 30 years old in good health. The CDR3 protein: CASSQTGTGENIQYF. The nucleotide sequence reads as follows: TGCGCCAGCAGCCAAACCGGGACAGGGGAAAACATTCAGTACTTC.